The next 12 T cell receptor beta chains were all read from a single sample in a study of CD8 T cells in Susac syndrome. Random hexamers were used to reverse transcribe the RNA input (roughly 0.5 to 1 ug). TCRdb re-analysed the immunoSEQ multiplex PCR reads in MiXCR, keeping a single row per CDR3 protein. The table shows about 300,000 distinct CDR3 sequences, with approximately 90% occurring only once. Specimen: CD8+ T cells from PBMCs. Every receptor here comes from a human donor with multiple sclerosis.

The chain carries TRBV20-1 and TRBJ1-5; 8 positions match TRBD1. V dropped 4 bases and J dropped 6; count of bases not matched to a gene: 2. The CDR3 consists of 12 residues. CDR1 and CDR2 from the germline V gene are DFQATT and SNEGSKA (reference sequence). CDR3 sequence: CSATGGTQPQHF. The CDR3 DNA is TGCAGTGCTACAGGGGGCACTCAGCCCCAGCATTTT.

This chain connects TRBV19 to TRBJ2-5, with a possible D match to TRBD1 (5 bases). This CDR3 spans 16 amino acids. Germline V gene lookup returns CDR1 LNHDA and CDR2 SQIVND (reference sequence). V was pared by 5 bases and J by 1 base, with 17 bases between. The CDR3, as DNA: TGTGCCAGTAGTGGCAGACTGGCAACAGGCCAAGAGACCCAGTACTTC. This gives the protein CASSGRLATGQETQYF.

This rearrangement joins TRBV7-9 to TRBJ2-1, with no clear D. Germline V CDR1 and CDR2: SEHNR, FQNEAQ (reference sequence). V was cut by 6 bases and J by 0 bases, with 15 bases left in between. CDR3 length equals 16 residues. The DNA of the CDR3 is TGTGCCAGCAGGGGAACCGACGGTAGCTCCTACAATGAGCAGTTCTTC. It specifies CASRGTDGSSYNEQFF.

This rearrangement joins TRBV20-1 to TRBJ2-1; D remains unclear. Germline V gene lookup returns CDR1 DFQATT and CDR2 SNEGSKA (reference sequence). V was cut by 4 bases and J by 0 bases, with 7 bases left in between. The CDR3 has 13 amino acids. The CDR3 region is CSATDSSYNEQFF. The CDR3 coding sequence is TGCAGTGCTACGGATAGCTCCTACAATGAGCAGTTCTTC.

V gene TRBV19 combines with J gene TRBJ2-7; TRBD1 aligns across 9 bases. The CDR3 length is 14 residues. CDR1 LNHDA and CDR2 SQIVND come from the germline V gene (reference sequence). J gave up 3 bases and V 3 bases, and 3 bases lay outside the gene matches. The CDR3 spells CASSIGTGSYEQYF. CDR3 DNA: TGTGCCAGTAGTATTGGGACAGGGAGCTACGAGCAGTACTTC.

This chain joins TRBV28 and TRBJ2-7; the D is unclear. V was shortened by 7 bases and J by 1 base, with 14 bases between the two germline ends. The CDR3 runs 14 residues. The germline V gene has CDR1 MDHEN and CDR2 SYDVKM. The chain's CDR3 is CASMPTSPSYEQYF. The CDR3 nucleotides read TGTGCCAGCATGCCCACCTCCCCGTCCTACGAGCAGTACTTC.

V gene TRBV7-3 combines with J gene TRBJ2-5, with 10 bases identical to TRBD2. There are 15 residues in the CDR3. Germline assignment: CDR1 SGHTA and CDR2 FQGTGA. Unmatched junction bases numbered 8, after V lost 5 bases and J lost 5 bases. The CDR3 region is CASSPWPGLAETQYF. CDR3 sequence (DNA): TGTGCCAGCAGCCCATGGCCGGGACTAGCGGAGACCCAGTACTTC.

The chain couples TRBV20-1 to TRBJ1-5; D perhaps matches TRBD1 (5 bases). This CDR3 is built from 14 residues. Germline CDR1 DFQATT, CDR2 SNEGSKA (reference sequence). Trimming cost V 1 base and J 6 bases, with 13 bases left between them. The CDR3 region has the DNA TGCAGTGCTAGAGGAAGGGGAGGCGGTCAGCCCCAGCATTTT. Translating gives CSARGRGGGQPQHF.

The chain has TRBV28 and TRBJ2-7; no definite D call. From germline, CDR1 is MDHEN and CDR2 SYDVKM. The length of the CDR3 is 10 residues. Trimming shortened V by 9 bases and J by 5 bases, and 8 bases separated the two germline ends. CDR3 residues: CARGWHEQYF. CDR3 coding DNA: TGTGCCAGAGGGTGGCACGAGCAGTACTTC.

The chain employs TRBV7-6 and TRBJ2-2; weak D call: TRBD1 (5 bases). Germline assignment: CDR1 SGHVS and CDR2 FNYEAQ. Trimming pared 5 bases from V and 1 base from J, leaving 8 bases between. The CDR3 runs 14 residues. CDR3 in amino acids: CASSPRENTGELFF. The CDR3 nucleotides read TGTGCCAGCAGCCCCAGGGAGAACACCGGGGAGCTGTTTTTT.

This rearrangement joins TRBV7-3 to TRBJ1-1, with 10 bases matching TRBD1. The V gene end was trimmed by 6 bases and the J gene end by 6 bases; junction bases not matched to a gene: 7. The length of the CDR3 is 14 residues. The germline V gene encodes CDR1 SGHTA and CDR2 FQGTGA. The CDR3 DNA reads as TGTGCCAGCAGTTCCGACAGGGGGCTGGCTGAAGCTTTCTTT. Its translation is CASSSDRGLAEAFF.

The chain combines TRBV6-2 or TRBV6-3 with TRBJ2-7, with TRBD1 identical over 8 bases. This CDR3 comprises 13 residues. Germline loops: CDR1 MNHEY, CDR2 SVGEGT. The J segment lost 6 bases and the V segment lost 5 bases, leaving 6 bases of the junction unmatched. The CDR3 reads CASSRRQGSEQYF. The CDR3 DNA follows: TGTGCCAGCAGTCGGCGACAGGGGAGCGAGCAGTACTTC.